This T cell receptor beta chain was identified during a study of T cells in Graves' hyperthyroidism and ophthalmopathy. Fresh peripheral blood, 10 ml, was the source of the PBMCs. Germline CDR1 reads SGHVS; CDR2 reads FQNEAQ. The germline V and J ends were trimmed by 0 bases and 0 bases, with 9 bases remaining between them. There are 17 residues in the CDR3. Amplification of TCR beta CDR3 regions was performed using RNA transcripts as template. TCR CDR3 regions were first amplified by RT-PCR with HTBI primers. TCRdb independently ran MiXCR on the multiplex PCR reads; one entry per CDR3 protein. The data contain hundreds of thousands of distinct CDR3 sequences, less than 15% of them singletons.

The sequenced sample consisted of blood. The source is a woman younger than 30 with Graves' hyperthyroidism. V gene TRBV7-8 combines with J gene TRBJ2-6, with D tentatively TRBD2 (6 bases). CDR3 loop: CASSLAGGSSGANVLTF. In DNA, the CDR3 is TGTGCCAGCAGCTTAGCGGGGGGTAGCTCTGGGGCCAACGTCCTGACTTTC. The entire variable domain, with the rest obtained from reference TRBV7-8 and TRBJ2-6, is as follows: GAGVSQSPRYKVAKRGQDVALRCDPISGHVSLFWYQQALGQGPEFLTYFQNEAQLDKSGLPSDRFFAERPEGSVSTLKIQRTQQEDSAVYLCASSLAGGSSGANVLTFGAGSRLTVL.